These 7 T cell receptor beta chains originate from one sample sequenced in a study of tissue T cells after allogeneic stem cell transplantation. The method was immunoSEQ multiplex PCR; TCRdb's version includes in-frame clones alone and lacks a portion of them. The table lists 8,000 to 10,000 clones, 50% to 70% of them singletons. Here the sequenced sample was tissue from the ileum, taken at autopsy. The receptors here all came from a woman aged 18 to 49 with breast cancer.

The gene calls are TRBV28 and TRBJ1-4; TRBD1 agrees at 11 bases. Germline V gives CDR1 MDHEN, CDR2 SYDVKM. This CDR3 comprises 16 residues. V lost 4 bases, J lost 8 bases, and 9 bases stayed unmatched. The CDR3 DNA is TGTGCCAGCAGTTGGGGGGCCTGGACAGGGGGCGAAAAACTGTTTTTT. Translated: CASSWGAWTGGEKLFF. Supplemented by reference TRBV28 and TRBJ1-4, the full variable domain reads DVKVTQSSRYLVKRTGEKVFLECVQDMDHENMFWYRQDPGLGLRLIYFSYDVKMKEKGDIPEGYSVSREKKERFSLILESASTNQTSMYLCASSWGAWTGGEKLFFGSGTQLSVL.

V gene TRBV2 combines with J gene TRBJ2-5, with D possibly TRBD2 on 6 matching bases. The CDR3 is 12 amino acids. Trimming removed 7 bases from V and 7 bases from J, with 13 bases in between. CDR1 and CDR2 (germline): SNHLY, FYNNEI. In nucleotides, the CDR3 is TGTGCCAGCAAAGCGGGCCCGGGGACCCAGTACTTC. It encodes CASKAGPGTQYF.

The gene calls are TRBV5-5 and TRBJ2-1, with 8 bases that match TRBD1. J gave up 4 bases and V 0 bases, and 9 bases lay outside the gene matches. CDR1 SGHKS and CDR2 YYEKEE come from the germline V gene (reference sequence). The CDR3 extends over 17 amino acids. CDR3 DNA: TGTGCCAGCAGCTTGGCCGCAGGGGGCATGGAATACAATGAGCAGTTCTTC. It yields the protein CASSLAAGGMEYNEQFF.

J is TRBJ1-1 and V is TRBV5-1, with 8 positions matching TRBD1. Trimming removed 1 base from V and 5 bases from J; junction bases left unmatched: 7. CDR3 size: 15 residues. CDR1 is SGHRS and CDR2 is YFSETQ in the germline V gene. CDR3 DNA sequence: TGCGCCAGCAGCTTGAGCCGGCAGGGGGCGACTGAAGCTTTCTTT. It specifies CASSLSRQGATEAFF.

V and J are TRBV7-9 and TRBJ2-5; D is unresolved. Trimming removed 2 bases at V and 4 bases at J, with 11 bases between. The CDR3 totals 14 residues. Per germline, CDR1 SEHNR and CDR2 FQNEAQ (reference sequence). CDR3 in amino acids: CASSLPTWGETQYF. In DNA form, the CDR3 reads TGTGCCAGCAGCTTACCGACTTGGGGAGAGACCCAGTACTTC.

This clone was recorded once. This chain uses TRBV5-1 with TRBJ2-5; 11 nucleotides agree with TRBD2. V dropped 0 bases and J dropped 1; count of bases not matched to a gene: 2. Per germline, CDR1 SGHRS and CDR2 YFSETQ. This CDR3 has 16 residues. CDR3 nucleotide sequence: TGCGCCAGCAGCTTGGCAGGGACTAGCGGCCAAGAGACCCAGTACTTC. It yields the protein CASSLAGTSGQETQYF.

The V and J genes are TRBV28 and TRBJ2-1, with unresolved D. The length of the CDR3 is 15 residues. Germline CDR1 reads MDHEN; CDR2 reads SYDVKM. V dropped 4 bases and J dropped 1 base, with 11 bases sitting between them. The CDR3, as DNA: TGTGCCAGCAGTTCCAGACACACGTCCTACAATGAGCAGTTCTTC. As protein: CASSSRHTSYNEQFF.